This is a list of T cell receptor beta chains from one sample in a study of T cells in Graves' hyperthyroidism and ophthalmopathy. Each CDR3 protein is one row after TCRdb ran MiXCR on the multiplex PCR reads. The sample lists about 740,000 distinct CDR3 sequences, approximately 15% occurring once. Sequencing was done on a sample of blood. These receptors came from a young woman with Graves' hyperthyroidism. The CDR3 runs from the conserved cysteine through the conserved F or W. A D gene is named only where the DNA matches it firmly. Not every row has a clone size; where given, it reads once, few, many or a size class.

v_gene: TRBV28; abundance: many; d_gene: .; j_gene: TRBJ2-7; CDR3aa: CASCSGATYEQYF; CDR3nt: TGTGCCAGCTGCTCAGGGGCTACCTACGAGCAGTACTTC
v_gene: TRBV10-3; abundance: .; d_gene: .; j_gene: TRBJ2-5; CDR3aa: CAISEHPRETQYF; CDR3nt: TGTGCCATCAGTGAGCATCCCCGAGAGACCCAGTACTTC
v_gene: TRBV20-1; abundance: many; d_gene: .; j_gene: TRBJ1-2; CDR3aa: CSASAGGYSGYTF; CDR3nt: TGCAGTGCTAGCGCGGGGGGTTATAGTGGCTACACCTTC
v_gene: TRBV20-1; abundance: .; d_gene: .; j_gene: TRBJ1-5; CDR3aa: CSADSGNQPQHF; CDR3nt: TGCAGTGCCGACAGTGGCAATCAGCCCCAGCATTTT
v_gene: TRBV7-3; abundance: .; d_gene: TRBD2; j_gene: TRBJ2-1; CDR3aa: CASSPLAGGFHEQFF; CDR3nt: TGTGCCAGCAGCCCACTAGCGGGAGGCTTCCATGAGCAGTTCTTC
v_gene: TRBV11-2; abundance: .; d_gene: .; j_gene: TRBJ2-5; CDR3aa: CASERGQETQYF; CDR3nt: TGTGCCAGCGAGAGGGGGCAAGAGACCCAGTACTTC
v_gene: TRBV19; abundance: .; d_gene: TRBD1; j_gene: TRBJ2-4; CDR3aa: CASSIAQGTATSLAKNIQYF; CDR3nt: TGTGCCAGTAGTATAGCCCAGGGGACAGCAACCAGTTTAGCCAAAAACATTCAGTACTTC
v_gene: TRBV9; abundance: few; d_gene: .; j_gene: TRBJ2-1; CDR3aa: CASSEGDPYNEQFF; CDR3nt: TGTGCCAGCAGCGAAGGAGATCCCTACAATGAGCAGTTCTTC
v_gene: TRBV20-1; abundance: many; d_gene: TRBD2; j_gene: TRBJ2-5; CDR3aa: CSELADLLETQYF; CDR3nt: TGCAGTGAGCTAGCGGACCTATTAGAGACCCAGTACTTC
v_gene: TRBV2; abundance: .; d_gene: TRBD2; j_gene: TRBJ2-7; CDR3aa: CARGREGLYEQYF; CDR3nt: TGTGCCAGGGGGCGGGAGGGCCTCTACGAGCAGTACTTC
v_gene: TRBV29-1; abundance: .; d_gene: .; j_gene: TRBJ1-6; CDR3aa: CGALRVQPYNSPLHF; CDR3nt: TGCGGCGCTTTAAGGGTGCAGCCCTATAATTCACCCCTCCACTTT
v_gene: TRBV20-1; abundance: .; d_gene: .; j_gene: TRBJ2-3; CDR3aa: CSAWDYTQYF; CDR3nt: TGCAGTGCTTGGGACTATACGCAGTATTTT
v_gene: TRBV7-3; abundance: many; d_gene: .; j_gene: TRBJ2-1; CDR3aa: CASSLLAGSTYNEQFF; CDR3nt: TGTGCCAGCAGCTTATTAGCCGGGAGTACCTACAATGAGCAGTTCTTC
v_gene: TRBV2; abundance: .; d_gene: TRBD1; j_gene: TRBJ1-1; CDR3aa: CASSGDRVTTEAFF; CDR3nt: TGTGCCAGCAGTGGGGACAGGGTGACTACTGAAGCTTTCTTT